Listed below are T cell receptor beta chains from one sample, sequenced in a study of blood T cell repertoires in COVID-19. Profiled with immunoSEQ multiplex PCR; TCRdb holds only in-frame clones, not every one. The repertoire includes approximately 230,000 clones, around 84% of them detected once, and about 16% sits in the top ten. Sequencing used PBMCs or T cells enriched from blood (not recorded which). These receptor sequences come from a man between 18 and 35 years old who had recovered from COVID-19. CDR3s include the opening cysteine and the closing phenylalanine or tryptophan. A D gene is named only where the DNA matches it firmly. Some rows mark clone size as missing; the rest say once, few, many or name a class of expanded clone.

J | D | size | length | V | DNA | CDR3
TRBJ2-1 | TRBD2 | NA | 15 | TRBV19 | TGTGCCAGTAGTATAGCTAGCGGGATGTTGGATGAGCAGTTCTTC | CASSIASGMLDEQFF
TRBJ2-2 | TRBD2 | NA | 18 | TRBV27 | TGTGCCAGCAGGAGGTCGGGGGGTCTAGCGGGAGTGTCCGGGGAGCTGTTTTTT | CASRRSGGLAGVSGELFF
TRBJ1-5 | TRBD1 | NA | 16 | TRBV7-9 | TGTGCCAGCAGCTTAGGGCCGGGGACAGGGGATCAGCCCCAGCATTTT | CASSLGPGTGDQPQHF
TRBJ2-3 | NA | NA | 12 | TRBV11-2 | TGTGCCAGCAGCTACGACCTGTCGGGGCAGTATTTT | CASSYDLSGQYF
TRBJ2-1 | TRBD2 | NA | 17 | TRBV27 | TGTGCCAGCAGTACCGGGACTAGCGGGAGATTTAGTAATGAGCAGTTCTTC | CASSTGTSGRFSNEQFF
TRBJ2-1 | NA | NA | 14 | TRBV6-5 | TGTGCCAGCAGTCCATCTGCGGGCTACAATGAGCAGTTCTTC | CASSPSAGYNEQFF
TRBJ2-3 | NA | NA | 14 | TRBV7-2 | TGTGCCAGCAGCTTAGGTAGCGGCACAGATACGCAGTATTTT | CASSLGSGTDTQYF
TRBJ1-6 | TRBD1 | NA | 15 | TRBV10-2 | TGCGCCAGCAGTGAGCTCTCAGGGGGCTATTCACCCCTCCACTTT | CASSELSGGYSPLHF
TRBJ1-5 | TRBD1 | NA | 16 | TRBV11-2 | TGTGCCAGCATCCTCCGGGACAGGGGTGACAATCAGCCCCAGCATTTT | CASILRDRGDNQPQHF
TRBJ1-2 | NA | NA | 14 | TRBV21-1 | TGTGCCAGCAGCAAGAGACAGACCCTCTATGGCTACACCTTC | CASSKRQTLYGYTF
TRBJ2-4 | TRBD1 | NA | 17 | TRBV5-4 | TGTGCCAGCAGCTCTGGACAGGGGGAGAGAGAACAAAACATTCAGTACTTC | CASSSGQGEREQNIQYF
TRBJ2-1 | TRBD1 | few | 16 | TRBV10-2 | TGCGCCAGCAGTGAGTCAGGGGGCTTAGTTAACAATGAGCAGTTCTTC | CASSESGGLVNNEQFF
TRBJ2-5 | TRBD1 | few | 15 | TRBV5-1 | TGCGCCAGCAGCTGGGGACAGGGGTACCAAGAGACCCAGTACTTC | CASSWGQGYQETQYF
TRBJ1-5 | NA | once | 13 | TRBV30 | TGTGCCTGGAGTCGACAGGACGATCAGCCCCAGCATTTT | CAWSRQDDQPQHF
TRBJ1-2 | TRBD1 | NA | 13 | TRBV28 | TGTGCCAGCAGTCCAGGGGGGTCCAGGGGCTACACCTTC | CASSPGGSRGYTF
TRBJ1-1 | NA | NA | 13 | TRBV5-4 | TGTGCCAGCAGCTTGGGTGGGCCCACTGAAGCTTTCTTT | CASSLGGPTEAFF
TRBJ2-2 | NA | NA | 15 | TRBV18 | TGTGCCAGCTCACCACCGGCTCAGTCCATAGGGGAGCTGTTTTTT | CASSPPAQSIGELFF
TRBJ1-5 | NA | few | 12 | TRBV2 | TGTGCCAGCAGTTTCCCGAATCAGCCCCAGCATTTT | CASSFPNQPQHF
TRBJ2-3 | NA | NA | 15 | TRBV28 | TGTGCCAGCAGTTTAGCTAGCGTAAGCACAGATACGCAGTATTTT | CASSLASVSTDTQYF
TRBJ2-5 | NA | NA | 15 | TRBV18 | TGTGCCAGCTCACCACCGAGCCCATTACAAGAGACCCAGTACTTC | CASSPPSPLQETQYF
TRBJ2-1 | NA | NA | 17 | TRBV28 | TGTGCCAGCAGTTTACCCTCGGACTCCGAATATTACAATGAGCAGTTCTTC | CASSLPSDSEYYNEQFF
TRBJ2-3 | NA | NA | 15 | TRBV5-5 | TGTGCCAGCAACCAGGATAGGGGGGGGCGGGATACGCAGTATTTT | CASNQDRGGRDTQYF